This entry lists 26 T cell receptor beta chains sequenced from one sample in a study of T cells after yellow fever vaccination. TCRdb passed the 5' RACE reads through MiXCR, listing each CDR3 protein once. Of fewer than 450,000 distinct CDR3 sequences in the sample, roughly 7.5% were seen once. This sample comprised PBMCs, obtained more than 40 days after the first yellow fever vaccination. The source of these receptors is a man aged 18 to 30 who received the YFV17D yellow fever vaccine.

This clonotype came up a few times. The rearrangement uses TRBV7-2 and TRBJ2-7, with D unresolved. There are 13 residues in the CDR3. Germline V lookup: CDR1 SGHTA, CDR2 FQGNSA. With 4 bases removed from V and 5 bases from J, the gap between germline ends came to 12 bases. CDR3 nucleotides: TGTGCCAGCAGCTGGCGCCTCCTTGACGAGCAGTACGTC. It is translated as CASSWRLLDEQYV.

The chain has TRBV5-5 and TRBJ2-1; TRBD1 might be the D (6 bases). The length of the CDR3 is 12 residues. Per the germline V gene, CDR1 is SGHKS and CDR2 is YYEKEE (reference sequence). V dropped 5 bases and J dropped 8 bases, with 11 bases sitting between them. The CDR3 nucleotides are TGTGCCAGCAGTCATGGGGGCTATGAGCAGTTCTTC. Amino acids: CASSHGGYEQFF.

The chain uses TRBV4-2 and TRBJ2-5, with TRBD2 matching over 9 bases. The CDR3 spans 16 residues. Trimming took 4 bases from V and 7 from J; bases not matched to a gene: 13. Looked up from germline, CDR1 is LGHNA and CDR2 is YNFKEQ. The CDR3: CASSPSGGGATGTQYF. In DNA form, the CDR3 reads TGTGCCAGCAGCCCTAGCGGCGGGGGGGCGACTGGGACCCAGTACTTC.

The rearrangement uses TRBV12-3 or TRBV12-4 and TRBJ2-1; TRBD2 agrees at 13 bases. The CDR3 runs to 18 residues. Germline trimming cut 5 bases from V and 3 bases from J; bases unmatched to any gene: 10. CDR3 coding DNA: TGTGCCAGCAGTCCTGGACTAGCGGGGGTGCCTATCTACAATGAGCAGTTCTTC. Protein sequence: CASSPGLAGVPIYNEQFF.

In its sample, this clonotype was seen many times. V gene TRBV29-1 combines with J gene TRBJ2-2, with D perhaps matching TRBD2 (5 bases). The V gene's germline CDR1 is SQVTM and CDR2 ANQGSEA. The CDR3 totals 13 residues. V was cut by 5 bases and J by 6 bases, with 13 bases left in between. The CDR3 DNA reads TGCAGCGTTCCGGGCGGGCATCCCGGGGAGCTGTTTTTT. Its protein is CSVPGGHPGELFF.

In this sample, this clonotype turned up a few times. The gene calls are TRBV20-1 and TRBJ1-6; D may be TRBD1 (6 bases). The V gene's germline CDR1 is DFQATT and CDR2 SNEGSKA (reference sequence). CDR3 size: 14 residues. The V and J ends lost 5 bases and 9 bases respectively, with 17 bases between them. The CDR3 sequence is CSAPWGGASSPLHF. The DNA of the CDR3 is TGCAGTGCTCCGTGGGGGGGCGCGAGTTCACCCCTCCACTTT.

The J gene is TRBJ2-3, the V gene TRBV7-3; weak D call: TRBD2 (5 bases). The germline gives CDR1 SGHTA, CDR2 FQGTGA. V was clipped by 4 bases and J by 0 bases, with 11 bases between them. This CDR3 spans 15 amino acids. The CDR3 sequence: CASSWGEGSTDTQYF. For the CDR3, the DNA is TGTGCCAGCAGCTGGGGTGAGGGTAGCACAGATACGCAGTATTTT.

The chain is built from TRBV7-9 and TRBJ1-1; the D gene is possibly TRBD1 (5 bases). The CDR3 is 12 residues long. Between the trimmed V and J ends, which lost 10 bases and 1 base, there was a span of 10 bases. From germline, CDR1 is SEHNR and CDR2 FQNEAQ (reference sequence). The CDR3 spells CAMKQGNTEAFF. The CDR3 DNA reads as TGTGCCATGAAGCAGGGGAACACTGAAGCTTTCTTT.

The chain combines TRBV10-1 with TRBJ2-5; D not certain. CDR1 and CDR2 (germline): WNHNN, SYGVQD (reference sequence). There are 14 residues in the CDR3. V lost 3 bases to trimming and J lost 5 bases, with 13 bases between them. The CDR3 DNA sequence: TGCGCCAGCAGTGATAACACGGCCGGGGAGACCCAGTACTTC. Protein: CASSDNTAGETQYF.

The chain combines TRBV20-1 with TRBJ2-4, with D unclear. The CDR3 loop spans 14 amino acids. Germline V gene sequence: CDR1 DFQATT, CDR2 SNEGSKA (reference sequence). Trimming removed 0 bases at V and 8 bases at J, with 14 bases between. This CDR3 reads CSARDLYGVDIQYF. The CDR3 bases are TGCAGTGCTAGAGATTTGTACGGAGTTGACATTCAGTACTTC.

The table lists this clonotype with a few counts. The V call is TRBV19, the J call TRBJ2-4; 8 bases are a match to TRBD1. Per germline, CDR1 LNHDA and CDR2 SQIVND (reference sequence). Unmatched junction bases numbered 11, after V lost 5 bases and J lost 8 bases. CDR3 length: 15 residues. In DNA form, the CDR3 reads TGTGCCAGTAGTTCAGGGGGCGCTAGGTGGGACATTCAGTACTTC. It translates to CASSSGGARWDIQYF.

This clonotype was found many times. CDR3 DNA sequence: TGCGCCAGCAGCGAAAGGACTAGCGGGGCCCGGGATACGCAGTATTTT. Translated: CASSERTSGARDTQYF. The chain couples TRBV5-1 to TRBJ2-3, with TRBD2 matching 12 bases. J gave up 6 bases and V 4 bases, and 9 bases lay outside the gene matches. Germline loops: CDR1 SGHRS, CDR2 YFSETQ. This CDR3 is built from 16 residues.

The table lists this clonotype with many counts. The chain uses TRBV5-6 and TRBJ1-2, with D uncertain. V lost 6 bases and J 5 bases, leaving 20 bases between the germline ends. Germline V gives CDR1 SGHDT, CDR2 YYEEEE. The CDR3 extends over 15 amino acids. This CDR3 reads CASIARTAWGYGYTF. Here the CDR3 DNA reads TGTGCCAGCATCGCGAGGACGGCCTGGGGTTATGGCTACACCTTC.

This chain's CDR3 is CASSTRSIGEAFF. The CDR3, as DNA: TGTGCCAGCAGCACCAGAAGCATAGGTGAAGCTTTCTTT. The gene calls are TRBV7-2 and TRBJ1-1; no clear D gene. CDR1 is SGHTA and CDR2 is FQGNSA in the germline V gene. V was trimmed by 5 bases and J by 7 bases, leaving 14 bases between them. This CDR3 comprises 13 residues.

The sample holds many counts of this clonotype. V is TRBV29-1 and J is TRBJ2-3; D remains ambiguous. Germline assignment: CDR1 SQVTM and CDR2 ANQGSEA. This CDR3 has 13 residues. V lost 6 bases to trimming and J lost 0 bases, with 10 bases between them. The CDR3 region has the DNA TGCAGCGTCGTACCCGACAGCACAGATACGCAGTATTTT. Protein product: CSVVPDSTDTQYF.

This clonotype was seen more than once but under ten times. This chain joins TRBV2 and TRBJ1-2; tentatively, D is TRBD1 (5 bases). V lost 11 bases to trimming and J lost 4 bases, with 14 bases between them. Germline CDR1 and CDR2: SNHLY and FYNNEI. The CDR3 has 12 amino acids. The CDR3 DNA is TGTGCCTGGACGGACATGGGCTATGGCTACACCTTC. It encodes CAWTDMGYGYTF.

This sequence joins TRBV4-1 and TRBJ1-4; no clear D. The V gene lost 5 bases and the J gene lost 0 bases, with 13 bases spanning the gap. The CDR3 totals 16 residues. CDR1 is MGHRA, CDR2 YSYEKL, per germline. CDR3 residues: CASSSSVVATNEKLFF. The CDR3 DNA sequence: TGCGCCAGCAGCTCCTCGGTAGTTGCAACTAATGAAAAACTGTTTTTT.

This clonotype was counted a few times. This chain links TRBV5-4 with TRBJ2-2; D call uncertain. The germline gives CDR1 SGHNT, CDR2 YYREEE (reference sequence). Between the trimmed V and J ends, which lost 0 bases and 0 bases, there was a span of 12 bases. The CDR3 covers 17 residues. The CDR3: CASSLEESRSNTGELFF. CDR3 nucleotide sequence: TGTGCCAGCAGCTTGGAAGAGAGTAGGTCGAACACCGGGGAGCTGTTTTTT. Full variable domain (rest looked up from reference TRBV5-4 and TRBJ2-2): ETGVTQSPTHLIKTRGQQVTLRCSSQSGHNTVSWYQQALGQGPQFIFQYYREEENGRGNFPPRFSGLQFPNYSSELNVNALELDDSALYLCASSLEESRSNTGELFFGEGSRLTVL.

This clonotype was seen a few times. The CDR3 DNA follows: TGCGCCAGCAGCTTGGAAGGTGAGGGCAGTCAGCCCCAGCATTTT. It yields the protein CASSLEGEGSQPQHF. The V and J genes are TRBV5-1 and TRBJ1-5; D not resolved. The V gene's germline CDR1 is SGHRS and CDR2 YFSETQ. The V and J ends lost 0 bases and 6 bases respectively, with 13 bases between them. This CDR3 has 15 residues. The whole variable domain, filled in from reference TRBV5-1 and TRBJ1-5, reads KAGVTQTPRYLIKTRGQQVTLSCSPISGHRSVSWYQQTPGQGLQFLFEYFSETQRNKGNFPGRFSGRQFSNSRSEMNVSTLELGDSALYLCASSLEGEGSQPQHFGDGTRLSIL.

This clonotype has only a few counts. This chain links TRBV5-1 with TRBJ2-1, with 8 nucleotides matching TRBD2. The CDR3 runs to 15 residues. After removal of 6 bases from V and 8 bases from J, the junction contained 13 bases not matched to a gene. The germline gives CDR1 SGHRS, CDR2 YFSETQ. CDR3 bases: TGCGCCAGCATCTTAGGTGTCGGGGGGGCCGATGAGCAGTTCTTC. Translation gives CASILGVGGADEQFF.

The chain recombines TRBV29-1 with TRBJ2-3; a possible D gene is TRBD1 (5 bases). Germline CDR1 and CDR2: SQVTM and ANQGSEA. V was clipped by 7 bases and J by 9 bases, with 11 bases between them. This CDR3 contains 10 residues. The CDR3 DNA sequence: TGCAGCGCCTACAGGATAACGCAGTATTTT. The encoded protein is CSAYRITQYF.

The gene calls are TRBV29-1 and TRBJ1-3; D call uncertain. Between the trimmed V and J ends, which lost 7 bases and 0 bases, there was a span of 7 bases. Germline V lookup: CDR1 SQVTM, CDR2 ANQGSEA. The CDR3 sequence is 12 residues long. CDR3 bases: TGCAGCGCCCGGCACTCTGGAAACACCATATATTTT. This gives the protein CSARHSGNTIYF.

The rearrangement joins TRBV6-2 or TRBV6-3 to TRBJ2-5; D may match TRBD1 or TRBD2 (5 bases each). The CDR3 runs 15 residues. Germline loops: CDR1 MNHEY, CDR2 SVGEGT. The V end lost 9 bases, the J end lost 7 bases, and 24 bases lay between the germline ends. The CDR3 sequence: CASTTWDAGLGTQYF. CDR3 nucleotide sequence: TGTGCCAGTACGACCTGGGACGCAGGATTGGGGACCCAGTACTTC.

The CDR3: CASSLWGANYGYTF. The CDR3 nucleotides read TGTGCCAGCAGTTTATGGGGAGCTAACTATGGCTACACCTTC. This chain connects TRBV12-3 or TRBV12-4 to TRBJ1-2, with no clear D. V lost 2 bases and J 0 bases, leaving 7 bases between the germline ends. This CDR3 contains 14 residues.

This clonotype was counted between two and nine times. This chain connects TRBV29-1 to TRBJ2-1; no firm D call. CDR1 SQVTM and CDR2 ANQGSEA come from the germline V gene. The length of the CDR3 is 14 residues. Trimming stripped 1 base from V and 5 bases from J, with 12 bases between. Here the CDR3 reads CSVEVRAPNNEQFF. The CDR3 nucleotides are TGCAGCGTTGAAGTCCGGGCCCCCAACAATGAGCAGTTCTTC.

In this sample, this clonotype turned up a few times. The CDR3 protein is CASRNSGNAEETQYF. The CDR3 DNA reads as TGCGCCAGCAGGAATAGCGGCAACGCGGAGGAGACCCAGTACTTC. The chain recombines TRBV5-1 with TRBJ2-5, with a weak D call TRBD2 (6 bases). V was pared by 5 bases and J by 5 bases, with 19 bases between. Germline CDR1 and CDR2: SGHRS and YFSETQ. The CDR3 extends over 15 amino acids.